Listed below are T cell receptor beta chains from one sample, sequenced in a study of Ad26.COV2.S vaccination and SARS-CoV-2 variants. Method: immunoSEQ multiplex PCR; TCRdb's copy keeps in-frame clones and lacks some. The sample consists of around 370,000 clones, about 91% of them appearing once. Here the sequenced sample was peripheral blood, taken after recovery from COVID-19. These receptors originate from a human donor who had recovered from COVID-19. Both conserved end residues are part of each CDR3. The D gene is left open where the match is weak. Only some rows state a clone size, as once, few, many or a class for expanded clones.

>-|TRBV5-1|-
CASSFSPSNTGELFF
>-|TRBV29-1|-
CSVEDSGYTF
>-|TRBV2|-
CASSVRGNNTQYF
>TRBD2|TRBV18|-
CASSPTSGGLQETQYF
>-|TRBV7-7|once
CASSLEAVRQETQYF
>-|TRBV12-5|-
CASGLGGKPGANVLTF
>TRBD1|TRBV11-2|-
CASSNQGAIADGYTF
>-|TRBV21-1|-
CAMQGNQKRRENSPLHF
>-|TRBV12-3/TRBV12-4|-
CASSFAGTEAFF
>-|TRBV19|few
CASSTRLEPQHF
>-|TRBV9|-
CASSDFIGYTF
>TRBD1|TRBV5-1|-
CASSLEIRTGGTEAFF
>-|TRBV11-2|-
CASSLGSGVSQPQHF
>-|TRBV3-1/TRBV3-2|-
CASSQEVSRRTFF